This T cell receptor (beta chain) was observed in a study of CD8 T cells in ankylosing spondylitis. Study findings and constraints: Those disease-linked clones were CD8+; they were also relatively rare in peripheral blood. One TCR beta motif, made up of eight highly homologous variants, appeared characteristic of ankylosing spondylitis blood.

Trimming pared 0 bases from V and 2 bases from J, leaving 14 bases between. CDR1 and CDR2 (germline): PRHDT, FYEKMQ (reference sequence). This CDR3 has 18 amino acids. TCRdb re-analysed the 5' RACE reads in MiXCR, keeping a single row per CDR3 protein. The data contain around 150,000 distinct CDR3 sequences, about 7% of them singletons. As regards this clonotype: Antigen unknown.

The origin of this receptor is a female donor with ankylosing spondylitis or in good health (not recorded which). The specimen was blood, either unsorted or a sorted T cell fraction (not recorded which). This rearrangement joins TRBV13 to TRBJ2-6; weak D call: TRBD2 (6 bases). The CDR3 DNA reads TGTGCCAGCAGCTTAGGTGTGGGCGCGGGACCTGGGGCCAACGTCCTGACTTTC. It yields the protein CASSLGVGAGPGANVLTF.